This TCR beta chain originates from a study of identifying expanded T cells in peripheral blood. J was trimmed by 4 bases and V by 4 bases; bases with no gene match: 13. This CDR3 spans 18 amino acids. Looked up from germline, CDR1 is MDHEN and CDR2 is SYDVKM. The study's findings and limits: Roughly two-week clone count variance significantly increased as total template count grew. Roughly 1.2 clones differed between technical replicates, versus around 15 and 19 over time.

Note on this clone: Its specificity is unknown.

The method was immunoSEQ multiplex PCR; TCRdb's version includes in-frame clones alone and lacks a portion of them. The data contain 81,000 or so clones, 84% of them singletons. No infections or other immune events were documented during collection. The V and J genes are TRBV28 and TRBJ2-7; TRBD2 agrees at 13 bases. This sequence originates from a person between 18 and 70 years old in good health. Input material: blood. CDR3 DNA: TGTGCCAGCAGTTCCACCAGGACTAGCGGGAGATCCCAGTACGAGCAGTACTTC. Translation: CASSSTRTSGRSQYEQYF.